This passage covers 22 T cell receptor beta chains from one sample sequenced in a study of preoperative IRX-2 immunotherapy in early breast cancer (dated by TCRdb to about 2019). Library creation used the immunoSEQ multiplex PCR assay. This immuneACCESS table, as held by TCRdb, lists in-frame sequences with V and J called but not all clones. Of the missing ones, under half trace to an unresolved V gene in checked studies; the others have no known cause. The sample includes more than 20,000 clones, with about 81% observed a single time. The ten largest clonotypes hold roughly 1.4% of the sample. The sample's treatment or condition, from its label and the paper: preoperative locoregional IRX-2 cytokine immunotherapy. The specimen was lymph node tissue, collected after IRX-2 immunotherapy. The receptors stem from a human donor with breast cancer.

The gene calls are TRBV18 and TRBJ2-3, with TRBD2 matching over 9 bases. CDR3 length equals 15 residues. CDR1 KGHSH and CDR2 LQKENI come from the germline V gene. The V segment lost 6 bases and the J segment 4 bases; nucleotides outside the gene matches: 8. CDR3 DNA sequence: TGTGCCAGCTCCCCGGGGAGCGGGGGGTCAGATACGCAGTATTTT. It specifies CASSPGSGGSDTQYF.

CDR3 loop: CSVELGQGTEAFF. CDR3 DNA: TGCAGCGTTGAATTGGGGCAAGGCACTGAAGCTTTCTTT. V gene TRBV29-1 combines with J gene TRBJ1-1; possibly TRBD1 for D (5 bases). The CDR3 covers 13 residues. Germline CDR1 and CDR2: SQVTM and ANQGSEA. V shed 2 bases and J shed 4 bases, with 11 bases lying between them. The variable domain in full, completed from reference TRBV29-1 and TRBJ1-1, reads SAVISQKPSRDICQRGTSLTIQCQVDSQVTMMFWYRQQPGQSLTLIATANQGSEATYESGFVIDKFPISRPNLTFSTLTVSNMSPEDSSIYLCSVELGQGTEAFFGQGTRLTVV.

CDR3 sequence: CASSPPGRQIGNEQFF. In nucleotides, the CDR3 is TGTGCCAGCAGCCCCCCGGGCAGGCAAATAGGGAATGAGCAGTTCTTC. This chain joins TRBV7-5 and TRBJ2-1. TRBV7-5 is annotated as a pseudogene. The CDR3 is 16 residues long.

This clone was counted a few times. The J gene is TRBJ1-5, the V gene TRBV16; D gene uncertain. Trimming shortened V by 0 bases and J by 0 bases, and 12 bases separated the two germline ends. The CDR3 spans 17 residues. Per germline, CDR1 KGHSY and CDR2 FQNENV. CDR3 loop: CASSQSSREYSNQPQHF. The CDR3 bases are TGTGCCAGCAGCCAATCCTCCCGGGAATATAGCAATCAGCCCCAGCATTTT.

This chain joins TRBV18 and TRBJ2-2, with D tentatively TRBD2 (5 bases). V lost 5 bases and J lost 0, with 10 bases in between. Germline V gives CDR1 KGHSH, CDR2 LQKENI. This CDR3 is built from 15 residues. This chain's CDR3 is CASSVSEANTGELFF. The CDR3, as DNA: TGTGCCAGCTCAGTTAGCGAAGCGAACACCGGGGAGCTGTTTTTT. The whole variable domain, filled in from reference TRBV18 and TRBJ2-2, reads NAGVMQNPRHLVRRRGQEARLRCSPMKGHSHVYWYRQLPEEGLKFMVYLQKENIIDESGMPKERFSAEFPKEGPSILRIQQVVRGDSAAYFCASSVSEANTGELFFGEGSRLTVL.

The chain couples TRBV6-8 to TRBJ1-6, with D hard to call. Germline loops: CDR1 MNHGY, CDR2 SAAAGT. The CDR3 has 18 residues. Trimming left V 0 bases short and J 6 bases short, with 18 bases between. The DNA for the CDR3 is TGTGCCAGCAGTTACTCTCTCTCCTCTACGGGCGGTAATTCACCCCTCCACTTT. It translates to CASSYSLSSTGGNSPLHF.

V and J are TRBV6-8 and TRBJ1-2; D is ambiguous. The germline V gene has CDR1 MNHGY and CDR2 SAAAGT. The V gene lost 2 bases and the J gene lost 7 bases, with 26 bases spanning the gap. The CDR3 is 18 amino acids. This CDR3 reads CASSYGFPPTISRRGYTF. In nucleotides, the CDR3 is TGTGCCAGCAGTTACGGATTTCCCCCCACCATTTCGCGTCGTGGCTACACCTTC.

This clone was counted only a few times. V usage is TRBV19 and J usage is TRBJ2-1, with 9 bases aligning to TRBD1. V was clipped by 5 bases and J by 3 bases; unmatched bases: 11. Germline V CDR1 and CDR2: LNHDA, SQIVND (reference sequence). CDR3 length equals 17 residues. CDR3 sequence (DNA): TGTGCCAGTAGTGGATCGATGGGGACAGGGAGCTACAATGAGCAGTTCTTC. Its protein is CASSGSMGTGSYNEQFF.

This clone was counted a few times. In nucleotides, the CDR3 is TGTGCCAGCAGTGAGGGCTGGGTCAGTCGGTTCACTGAAGCTTTCTTT. It encodes CASSEGWVSRFTEAFF. The J gene is TRBJ1-1, the V gene TRBV6-8; D call uncertain. CDR3 length equals 16 residues. Trimming removed 5 bases from V and 4 bases from J, with 20 bases in between. Germline V gives CDR1 MNHGY, CDR2 SAAAGT.

V is TRBV7-5 and J is TRBJ1-1; TRBD1 is taken as the D call from the table, unchecked against the DNA. TRBV7-5 is described as a pseudogene. There are 14 residues in the CDR3. For the CDR3, the DNA is TGTGCCAGCAGCTTAGGACACCTGAACACTGAAGCTTTCTTT. It specifies CASSLGHLNTEAFF.

This chain links TRBV19 with TRBJ2-3; 8 nucleotides match TRBD1. The CDR3 extends over 15 amino acids. Trimming cost V 5 bases and J 5 bases; bases outside gene matches: 9. Germline CDR1 and CDR2: LNHDA and SQIVND (reference sequence). DNA of the CDR3: TGTGCCAGTAGTGCACCCGGGACAGGCCGAGATACGCAGTATTTT. Protein sequence: CASSAPGTGRDTQYF. Variable domain in full (rest from reference TRBV19 and TRBJ2-3): DGGITQSPKYLFRKEGQNVTLSCEQNLNHDAMYWYRQDPGQGLRLIYYSQIVNDFQKGDIAEGYSVSREKKESFPLTVTSAQKNPTAFYLCASSAPGTGRDTQYFGPGTRLTVL.

CDR3 sequence reads: CASKSSRDQPQHF. The CDR3 DNA sequence: TGTGCCAGCAAGTCATCCCGGGATCAGCCCCAGCATTTT. The V gene is TRBV2, the J gene TRBJ1-5; D remains ambiguous. The V gene's germline CDR1 is SNHLY and CDR2 FYNNEI. V was pared by 7 bases and J by 5 bases, with 12 bases between. The CDR3 contains 13 residues.

This chain connects TRBV6-9 to TRBJ2-7; D ambiguous. Germline lookup yields CDR1 MNHGY and CDR2 SVAAGI. This CDR3 contains 11 residues. The V end was cut by 3 bases, the J end by 5 bases, with 5 bases between. CDR3 DNA: TGTGCCAGCAGTTACCCCCACGAGCAGTACGTC. Protein: CASSYPHEQYV.

The rearrangement links TRBV6-8 to TRBJ1-5; D is perhaps TRBD1 (5 bases). V was clipped by 5 bases and J by 3 bases, with 14 bases between them. Germline-derived CDR1 and CDR2 are MNHGY and SAAAGT. The CDR3 loop spans 15 amino acids. CDR3: CASSDLPGVNQPQHF. The CDR3 DNA follows: TGTGCCAGCAGTGATCTCCCGGGGGTCAATCAGCCCCAGCATTTT.

The rearrangement joins TRBV5-1 to TRBJ1-6; weak D call: TRBD1 (6 bases). Germline V gene lookup returns CDR1 SGHRS and CDR2 YFSETQ. CDR3 length: 14 residues. With 2 bases removed from V and 8 bases from J, the gap between germline ends came to 11 bases. The CDR3 sequence is CASSFTGADSPLHF. CDR3 in DNA: TGCGCCAGCAGCTTTACGGGGGCTGATTCACCCCTCCACTTT.

The chain joins TRBV6-8 to TRBJ2-7; D is unresolved. The CDR3 has 19 residues. Trimming pared 2 bases from V and 1 base from J, leaving 24 bases between. Germline V lookup: CDR1 MNHGY, CDR2 SAAAGT. CDR3 nucleotides: TGTGCCAGCAGTTACAGAGGCGGCGCACGAACACCGACGTCCTACGAGCAGTACTTC. This encodes CASSYRGGARTPTSYEQYF.

The chain combines TRBV23-1 with TRBJ1-1; 8 bases line up with TRBD1. TRBV23-1 is reported as an ORF; its role is uncertain. The CDR3 loop spans 14 amino acids. V trimming: 6 bases; J trimming: 1 base; junction bases outside the gene matches: 4. CDR3 coding DNA: TGCGCCAGCAGCCAAACAGGGGGGAACACTGAAGCTTTCTTT. Its translation: CASSQTGGNTEAFF.

The chain uses TRBV18 and TRBJ1-1; D unclear. CDR3 length: 14 residues. V was cut by 2 bases and J by 0 bases, with 7 bases left in between. Germline lookup yields CDR1 KGHSH and CDR2 LQKENI. Here the CDR3 DNA reads TGTGCCAGCTCACCAAGGCAAATGAACACTGAAGCTTTCTTT. The encoded protein is CASSPRQMNTEAFF.

The chain couples TRBV19 to TRBJ2-3; the D gene could be TRBD1 or TRBD2 (7 bases each). V was cut by 4 bases and J by 4 bases, with 15 bases left in between. CDR3 length: 15 residues. CDR1 is LNHDA and CDR2 is SQIVND in the germline V gene (reference sequence). For the CDR3, the DNA is TGTGCCAGTAGTAAGGGCCAGGGGGGGCCAGATACGCAGTATTTT. Protein: CASSKGQGGPDTQYF.

The genes are TRBV18 and TRBJ1-5; D ambiguous. V lost 6 bases, J lost 0 bases, and 9 bases lay in between. Germline V CDR1 and CDR2: KGHSH, LQKENI. This CDR3 is built from 14 residues. DNA of the CDR3: TGTGCCAGCTCGCGTGGTTATAGCAATCAGCCCCAGCATTTT. Its translation is CASSRGYSNQPQHF.

This sequence joins TRBV30 and TRBJ2-1; TRBD2 matches at 10 bases. V dropped 3 bases and J dropped 3; count of bases not matched to a gene: 5. The CDR3 covers 15 residues. Germline lookup yields CDR1 GTSNPN and CDR2 SVGIG (reference sequence). The CDR3 nucleotides are TGTGCCTGGAGGCGGAGCGGGGGGGACTACAATGAGCAGTTCTTC. Amino acids: CAWRRSGGDYNEQFF.

The V gene is TRBV15, the J gene TRBJ2-5; weak D call: TRBD2 (6 bases). Germline CDR1 LNHNV, CDR2 YYDKDF (reference sequence). The CDR3 is 15 residues long. V shed 0 bases and J shed 5 bases, with 13 bases lying between them. CDR3 DNA: TGTGCCACCAGCAGAGATTTACTACGGGGGGAGACCCAGTACTTC. Translating it yields CATSRDLLRGETQYF.